Presented here are 28 T cell receptor beta chains from one specimen sequenced in a study of blood T cell repertoires in COVID-19 (dated by TCRdb to 2019 to 2021). Library method: the immunoSEQ multiplex PCR assay. Drawn from immuneACCESS, this table holds only the in-frame rearrangements with V and J called that TCRdb kept. Clones are partly lost; checked studies trace under half to an unresolved V gene and leave the rest unexplained. For this sample the table gives over 100,000 clones, of which more than 75% were detected only once. The ten biggest clones cover under 2.5% of the sample. Sample: peripheral blood. Receptor source: a middle-aged man with active COVID-19.

The J gene is TRBJ1-1, the V gene TRBV6-5, with TRBD1 identical over 8 bases. The germline CDR1 and CDR2 sequences are MNHEY and SVGAGI. This CDR3 is built from 13 residues. With 6 bases clipped from V and 4 bases from J, the junction kept 4 bases outside the gene matches. The chain's CDR3 is CASRRTGSTEAFF. The DNA for the CDR3 is TGTGCCAGCAGACGGACAGGGTCCACTGAAGCTTTCTTT.

The chain links TRBV27 to TRBJ2-5, with 11 nucleotides matching TRBD2. The CDR3 runs 17 residues. V dropped 2 bases and J dropped 4; count of bases not matched to a gene: 9. CDR1 and CDR2 (germline): MNHEY, SMNVEV (reference sequence). CDR3 nucleotides: TGTGCCAGCAGTTTAGGACCCGTAGCGGGGGGGTCAGAGACCCAGTACTTC. Protein product: CASSLGPVAGGSETQYF.

The DNA for the CDR3 is TGCGCCAGCAGCTCGACTAGCGGGGGGGCGAGGGAGACCCAGTACTTC. It translates to CASSSTSGGARETQYF. The chain combines TRBV5-1 with TRBJ2-5; 14 bases line up with TRBD2. This CDR3 spans 16 amino acids. Germline loops: CDR1 SGHRS, CDR2 YFSETQ. V gave up 3 bases and J gave up 5 bases; unmatched junction bases: 6.

The sample holds a few counts of this clone. The V and J genes are TRBV4-1 and TRBJ1-3, with 7 bases lining up with TRBD1. The germline V gene has CDR1 MGHRA and CDR2 YSYEKL. The CDR3 contains 17 residues. V lost 1 base and J lost 4; bases outside the gene matches: 10. The DNA of the CDR3 is TGCGCCAGCAGCCAAGCAGGTGGCAGGGGGTTCGGAAACACCATATATTTT. This sequence encodes CASSQAGGRGFGNTIYF.

The V call is TRBV6-5, the J call TRBJ2-5, with D possibly being TRBD2 (6 bases). Per the germline V gene, CDR1 is MNHEY and CDR2 is SVGAGI. V shed 6 bases and J shed 9 bases, with 23 bases lying between them. The length of the CDR3 is 15 residues. As DNA, the CDR3 is TGTGCCAGCAGAGCTGAGGGACTCTGGGGCCAGTCCCAGTACTTC. Encoded protein: CASRAEGLWGQSQYF.

This chain joins TRBV28 and TRBJ2-7; 7 nucleotides line up with TRBD2. Germline V CDR1 and CDR2: MDHEN, SYDVKM. V trimming: 5 bases; J trimming: 5 bases; junction bases outside the gene matches: 12. The CDR3 extends over 15 amino acids. CDR3 sequence reads: CASSPHHVGGDEQYF. The CDR3 DNA is TGTGCCAGCAGTCCCCATCATGTGGGGGGGGACGAGCAGTACTTC. Filled out from reference TRBV28 and TRBJ2-7, the complete variable domain reads DVKVTQSSRYLVKRTGEKVFLECVQDMDHENMFWYRQDPGLGLRLIYFSYDVKMKEKGDIPEGYSVSREKKERFSLILESASTNQTSMYLCASSPHHVGGDEQYFGPGTRLTVT.

This sequence joins TRBV30 and TRBJ2-1; TRBD2 matches 8 bases. The CDR3 totals 14 residues. CDR1 and CDR2 from the germline V gene are GTSNPN and SVGIG (reference sequence). The V segment lost 7 bases and the J segment 0 bases; nucleotides outside the gene matches: 5. The CDR3 sequence: CASNRGGSYNEQFF. Written as DNA, the CDR3 is TGTGCCTCCAACCGGGGGGGCTCCTACAATGAGCAGTTCTTC.

The count of this clone is one. This sequence joins TRBV19 and TRBJ1-4; 7 nucleotides line up with TRBD1. The trim removed 5 bases at V and 10 bases at J, leaving 16 bases unmatched. The CDR3 length is 16 residues. Germline values: CDR1 LNHDA, CDR2 SQIVND (reference sequence). CDR3 bases: TGTGCCAGTAGTGTAACTCCGGGACAGACCGGAGGAAAACTGTTTTTT. Protein product: CASSVTPGQTGGKLFF.

In DNA, the CDR3 is TGCGCCAGCAGCCAATACCCGACAAGCTCCTACGAGCAGTACTTC. Amino acid sequence: CASSQYPTSSYEQYF. The rearrangement uses TRBV4-3 and TRBJ2-7; no clear D. Deletions cut 2 bases from V and 0 bases from J, with 11 bases between. In germline, CDR1 is LGHNA, CDR2 YSLEER. CDR3 length: 15 residues.

Only one count was recorded for this clone. The rearrangement joins TRBV7-9 to TRBJ2-4; D is ambiguous. The V gene's germline CDR1 is SEHNR and CDR2 FQNEAQ (reference sequence). The CDR3 has 12 residues. The germline V and J ends were trimmed by 4 bases and 6 bases, with 7 bases remaining between them. The CDR3 loop reads CASSSPVNIQYF. The CDR3, as DNA: TGTGCCAGCAGCTCCCCCGTAAACATTCAGTACTTC.

The V call is TRBV24-1, the J call TRBJ2-3, with D possibly being TRBD1 (5 bases). V gave up 4 bases and J gave up 0 bases, with 13 bases separating them. The CDR3 runs 16 residues. Germline assignment: CDR1 KGHDR and CDR2 SFDVKD. As DNA, the CDR3 is TGTGCCACCAGTGAATCAGGGTTCCCTAGCACAGATACGCAGTATTTT. This gives the protein CATSESGFPSTDTQYF.

This chain uses TRBV5-4 with TRBJ1-6; D uncertain. The CDR3 runs 15 residues. CDR1 and CDR2 (germline): SGHNT, YYREEE (reference sequence). The V gene lost 2 bases and the J gene lost 0 bases, with 6 bases spanning the gap. The CDR3 spells CASSLGSSYNSPLHF. DNA for the CDR3: TGTGCCAGCAGCTTAGGGAGCTCCTATAATTCACCCCTCCACTTT.

The genes are TRBV5-6 and TRBJ2-5, with TRBD2 matching over 9 bases. Germline loops: CDR1 SGHDT, CDR2 YYEEEE. CDR3 length: 16 amino acids. The V segment lost 0 bases and the J segment 6 bases; nucleotides outside the gene matches: 9. The CDR3 loop reads CASSLAGGGASKTQYF. The CDR3 DNA reads as TGTGCCAGCAGCTTGGCCGGCGGGGGGGCTTCAAAGACCCAGTACTTC.

The V call is TRBV2, the J call TRBJ1-2; 7 nucleotides agree with TRBD1. V was pared by 7 bases and J by 8 bases, with 16 bases of the junction left unmatched. This CDR3 is built from 15 residues. Germline CDR1 reads SNHLY; CDR2 reads FYNNEI. The DNA of the CDR3 is TGTGCCAGCACCCCGGACAGGCGGCCCTCAGGGGGCTACACCTTC. Amino acid sequence: CASTPDRRPSGGYTF.

This clone was found once. The chain couples TRBV4-1 to TRBJ1-2; the D is unclear. Trimming shortened V by 0 bases and J by 8 bases, and 13 bases separated the two germline ends. This CDR3 region has 14 residues. The germline CDR1 and CDR2 sequences are MGHRA and YSYEKL. CDR3 DNA sequence: TGCGCCAGCAGCCAAGATCATTCCAGCGGGGGCTACACCTTC. Residues: CASSQDHSSGGYTF.

The V gene is TRBV3-1 (or the pseudogene TRBV3-2), the J gene TRBJ1-6, with D unresolved. V lost 1 base, J lost 5 bases, and 3 bases lay in between. Germline V gene lookup returns CDR1 LGHDT and CDR2 YNNKEL (reference sequence). The CDR3 is 13 residues long. The CDR3 spells CASSQVDNSPLHF. The CDR3 bases are TGTGCCAGCAGCCAAGTCGATAATTCACCCCTCCACTTT.

This chain joins TRBV3-1 (or the pseudogene TRBV3-2) and TRBJ2-7, with 10 bases aligning to TRBD1. Germline-derived CDR1 and CDR2 are LGHDT and YNNKEL (reference sequence). This CDR3 contains 17 residues. V lost 4 bases, J lost 5 bases, and 14 bases stayed unmatched. The CDR3 DNA follows: TGTGCCAGCAGCCCCCTTGGAAGGGACAGGGGAGGCGACGAGCAGTACTTC. Translating it yields CASSPLGRDRGGDEQYF.

This sequence joins TRBV20-1 and TRBJ1-5; tentatively, D is TRBD1 (6 bases). The germline gives CDR1 DFQATT, CDR2 SNEGSKA (reference sequence). V lost 3 bases and J lost 1, with 10 bases in between. This CDR3 is built from 14 residues. The CDR3 is CSASPGQSNQPQHF. The CDR3 nucleotides read TGCAGTGCTAGTCCCGGACAGAGCAATCAGCCCCAGCATTTT.

The gene calls are TRBV18 and TRBJ2-7; D may be TRBD2 (6 bases). Per germline, CDR1 KGHSH and CDR2 LQKENI. This CDR3 has 16 residues. The V end was cut by 3 bases, the J end by 3 bases, with 18 bases between. The DNA of the CDR3 is TGTGCCAGCTCACCCCCCTGGGGGGTCCCAAACTACGAGCAGTACTTC. The encoded protein is CASSPPWGVPNYEQYF.

The CDR3 protein is CASSAASGQGNTEAFF. The CDR3 region has the DNA TGTGCCAGCAGCGCGGCTTCGGGACAGGGGAACACTGAAGCTTTCTTT. V gene TRBV5-4 combines with J gene TRBJ1-1; 9 nucleotides line up with TRBD1. CDR1 and CDR2 (germline): SGHNT, YYREEE (reference sequence). The CDR3 has 16 residues. The junction had 8 bases not matched to a gene; V was cut back by 4 bases and J by 1 base.

This clone came up a few times. The rearrangement links TRBV6-2 or TRBV6-3 to TRBJ2-7; D gene ambiguous. The V and J ends lost 5 bases and 4 bases respectively, with 9 bases between them. CDR1 and CDR2 (germline): MNHEY, SVGEGT. The CDR3 contains 12 residues. The CDR3 protein is CASSTSTYEQYF. The CDR3 DNA reads TGTGCCAGCAGTACCTCCACTTACGAGCAGTACTTC.

This clone appeared a single time. The V gene is TRBV7-2, the J gene TRBJ2-2; 9 bases agree with TRBD2. This CDR3 is 16 amino acids long. The germline V gene encodes CDR1 SGHTA and CDR2 FQGNSA. V was pared by 5 bases and J by 5 bases, with 9 bases of the junction left unmatched. The CDR3 reads CASSPRGGQRTGELFF. The CDR3 bases are TGTGCCAGCAGCCCGCGGGGGGGTCAACGGACCGGGGAGCTGTTTTTT.

The chain is built from TRBV15 and TRBJ1-5; possible D gene TRBD1, 5 bases. V lost 0 bases to trimming and J lost 4 bases, with 13 bases between them. Germline V gives CDR1 LNHNV, CDR2 YYDKDF (reference sequence). The CDR3 is made up of 16 amino acids. The CDR3: CATSRDGAGKNQPQHF. DNA of the CDR3: TGTGCCACCAGCAGAGATGGGGCAGGGAAAAATCAGCCCCAGCATTTT.

The CDR3 reads CASSETVYNEQFF. For the CDR3, the DNA is TGTGCCAGCAGCGAGACAGTTTACAATGAGCAGTTCTTC. This chain joins TRBV9 and TRBJ2-1, with D possibly matching TRBD1 (5 bases). V lost 3 bases and J lost 4, with 8 bases in between. CDR1 is SGDLS, CDR2 YYNGEE, per germline. This CDR3 comprises 13 residues.

This clone was observed a handful of times. The chain links TRBV3-1 (or the pseudogene TRBV3-2) to TRBJ2-7, with D possibly being TRBD2 (5 bases). This CDR3 is built from 12 residues. V shed 3 bases and J shed 4 bases, with 7 bases lying between them. Germline lookup yields CDR1 LGHDT and CDR2 YNNKEL (reference sequence). DNA of the CDR3: TGTGCCAGCAGCCATAGCGAGTACGAGCAGTACTTC. As protein: CASSHSEYEQYF.

This chain uses TRBV7-9 with TRBJ2-6; D may be TRBD2 (5 bases). CDR1 and CDR2 (germline): SEHNR, FQNEAQ (reference sequence). The CDR3 has 15 amino acids. Trimming shortened V by 4 bases and J by 2 bases, and 9 bases separated the two germline ends. The DNA of the CDR3 is TGTGCCAGCAGCTCTAGCTGGGCTGGGGCCAACGTCCTGACTTTC. Amino acids: CASSSSWAGANVLTF.

The chain recombines TRBV5-1 with TRBJ2-7; tentatively, D is TRBD2 (5 bases). V was clipped by 2 bases and J by 3 bases, with 6 bases between them. The CDR3 contains 12 residues. Germline-derived CDR1 and CDR2 are SGHRS and YFSETQ. Here the CDR3 reads CASSFAGYEQYF. The CDR3 nucleotides read TGCGCCAGCAGCTTCGCGGGCTACGAGCAGTACTTC. The full variable domain, in which reference TRBV5-1 and TRBJ2-7 provide the parts outside the CDR3, is KAGVTQTPRYLIKTRGQQVTLSCSPISGHRSVSWYQQTPGQGLQFLFEYFSETQRNKGNFPGRFSGRQFSNSRSEMNVSTLELGDSALYLCASSFAGYEQYFGPGTRLTVT.

The chain links TRBV15 to TRBJ1-2; weak D call: TRBD1 (6 bases). The germline V gene has CDR1 LNHNV and CDR2 YYDKDF (reference sequence). The CDR3 length is 16 residues. V was clipped by 3 bases and J by 6 bases, with 20 bases between them. The DNA for the CDR3 is TGTGCCACCAGCAGGGGTTTTAGGACAGAAAACGATGGCTACACCTTC. Translation: CATSRGFRTENDGYTF.